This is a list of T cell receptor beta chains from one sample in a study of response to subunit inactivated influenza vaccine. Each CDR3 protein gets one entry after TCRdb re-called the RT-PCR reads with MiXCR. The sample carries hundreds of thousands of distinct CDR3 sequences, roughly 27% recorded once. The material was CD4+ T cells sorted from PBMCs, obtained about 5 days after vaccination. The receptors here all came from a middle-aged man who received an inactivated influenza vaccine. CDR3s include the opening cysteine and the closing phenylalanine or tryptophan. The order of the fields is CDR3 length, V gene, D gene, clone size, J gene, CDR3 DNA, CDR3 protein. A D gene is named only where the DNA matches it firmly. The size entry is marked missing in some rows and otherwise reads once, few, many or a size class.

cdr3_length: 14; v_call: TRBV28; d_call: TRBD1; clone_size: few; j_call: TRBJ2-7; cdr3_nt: TGTGCCAGCAGGGACCAGACAGGGTGGTACGAGCAGTACTTC; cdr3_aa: CASRDQTGWYEQYF
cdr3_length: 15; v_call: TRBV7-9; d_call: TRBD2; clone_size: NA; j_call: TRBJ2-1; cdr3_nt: TGTGCCAGCAGCACCCGGGGGGATCCAAACAATGAGCAGTTCTTC; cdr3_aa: CASSTRGDPNNEQFF
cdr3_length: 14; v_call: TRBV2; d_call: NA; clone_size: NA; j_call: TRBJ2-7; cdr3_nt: TGTGCCAGCACTGAGCGAGACAAGGCTGGTAGGCAGTACTTC; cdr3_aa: CASTERDKAGRQYF
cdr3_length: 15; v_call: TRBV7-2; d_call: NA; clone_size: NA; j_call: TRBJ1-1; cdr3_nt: TGTGCCAGCAGCCCCTCGGGACAAAGGAACACTGAAGCTTTCTTT; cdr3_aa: CASSPSGQRNTEAFF
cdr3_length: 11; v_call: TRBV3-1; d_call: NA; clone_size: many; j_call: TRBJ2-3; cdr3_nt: TGTGCCAGCAGCCGAGGGGATACGCAGTATTTT; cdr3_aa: CASSRGDTQYF
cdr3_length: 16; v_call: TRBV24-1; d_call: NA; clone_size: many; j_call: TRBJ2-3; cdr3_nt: TGTGCCACCAGTGATTTGGTTCGGGAGAGCACAGATACGCAGTATTTT; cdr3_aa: CATSDLVRESTDTQYF
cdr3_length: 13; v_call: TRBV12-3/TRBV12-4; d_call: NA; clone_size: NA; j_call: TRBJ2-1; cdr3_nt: TGTGCCAGCATGGGGGTTCCCTACAATGAGCAGTTCTTC; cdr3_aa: CASMGVPYNEQFF
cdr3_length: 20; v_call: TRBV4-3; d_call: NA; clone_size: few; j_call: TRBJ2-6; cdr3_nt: TGCGCCAGCAGCCAAGCGTTTTATCGCAGGGGAAGATCTGGGGCCAACGTCCTGACTTTC; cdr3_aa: CASSQAFYRRGRSGANVLTF
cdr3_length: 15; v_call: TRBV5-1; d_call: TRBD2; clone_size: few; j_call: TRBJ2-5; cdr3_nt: TGCGCCAGCAGCTTGGCCGGGAGGGCGGGTGAGACCCAGTACTTC; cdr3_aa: CASSLAGRAGETQYF
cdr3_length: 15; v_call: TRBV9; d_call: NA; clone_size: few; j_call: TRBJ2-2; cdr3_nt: TGTGCCAGCAGCGCATCACCTACAGGTCCCGGGGAGCTGTTTTTT; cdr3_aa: CASSASPTGPGELFF
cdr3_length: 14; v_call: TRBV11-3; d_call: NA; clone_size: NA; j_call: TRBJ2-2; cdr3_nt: TGTGCCAGCAGCTTGAAACAGCATACCGGGGAGCTGTTTTTT; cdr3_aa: CASSLKQHTGELFF
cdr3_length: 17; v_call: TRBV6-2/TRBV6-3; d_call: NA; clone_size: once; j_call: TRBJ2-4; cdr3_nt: TGTGCCAGCAGACCCAGATCCGGCGTCGGGGCCAAAAACATTCAGTACTTC; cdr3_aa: CASRPRSGVGAKNIQYF
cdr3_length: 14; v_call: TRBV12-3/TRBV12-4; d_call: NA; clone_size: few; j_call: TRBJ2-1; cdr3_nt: TGTGCCAGCAGTCCTCAGGGGAACAACAATGAGCAGTTCTTC; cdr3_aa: CASSPQGNNNEQFF
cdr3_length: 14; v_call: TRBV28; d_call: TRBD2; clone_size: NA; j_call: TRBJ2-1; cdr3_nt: TGTGCCAGCAGTTTCTATAGCGGGTCTAATGAGCAGTTCTTC; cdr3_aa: CASSFYSGSNEQFF
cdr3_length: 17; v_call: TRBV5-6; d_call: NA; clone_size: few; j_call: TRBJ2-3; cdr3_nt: TGTGCCAGCAGCTTCCGTCGGCAGGCCAAAAGCACAGATACGCAGTATTTT; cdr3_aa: CASSFRRQAKSTDTQYF
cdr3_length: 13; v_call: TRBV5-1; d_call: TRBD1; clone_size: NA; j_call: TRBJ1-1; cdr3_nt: TGCGCCAGCGGGGACAGCCTGAACACTGAAGCTTTCTTT; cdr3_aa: CASGDSLNTEAFF
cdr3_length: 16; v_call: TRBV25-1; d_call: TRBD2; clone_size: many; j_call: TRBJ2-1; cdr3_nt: TGTGCCAGCAGTGCCCCGGGACTAGCGGCCTACAATGAGCAGTTCTTC; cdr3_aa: CASSAPGLAAYNEQFF
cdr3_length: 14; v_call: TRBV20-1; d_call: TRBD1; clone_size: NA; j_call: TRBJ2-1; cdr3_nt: TGCAGTGCTCTGGGACAGGGGGCGAGCAATGAGCAGTTCTTC; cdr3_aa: CSALGQGASNEQFF
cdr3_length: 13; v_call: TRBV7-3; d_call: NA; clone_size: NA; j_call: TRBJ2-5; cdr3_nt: TGTGCCAGCAGCGCCGGACGGGACGAGACCCAGTACTTC; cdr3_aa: CASSAGRDETQYF
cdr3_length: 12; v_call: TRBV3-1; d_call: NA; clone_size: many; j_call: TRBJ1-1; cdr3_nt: TGTGCCAGCAGCCAAATGAACACTGAAGCTTTCTTT; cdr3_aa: CASSQMNTEAFF
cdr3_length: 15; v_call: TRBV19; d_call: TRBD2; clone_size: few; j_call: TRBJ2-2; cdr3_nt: TGTGCCAGTAACCTAGCGGGAGTACAAACCGGGGAGCTGTTTTTT; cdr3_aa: CASNLAGVQTGELFF
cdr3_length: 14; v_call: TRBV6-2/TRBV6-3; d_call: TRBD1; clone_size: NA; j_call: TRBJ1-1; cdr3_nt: TGTGCCAGCAGTTACCGGGGACAGGGGTTCGGAGCTTTCTTT; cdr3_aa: CASSYRGQGFGAFF
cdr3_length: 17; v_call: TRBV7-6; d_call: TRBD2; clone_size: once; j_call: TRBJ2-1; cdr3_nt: TGTGCCAGCAGCTTAGATGGCGGGGGGACCCTCTACAATGAGCAGTTCTTC; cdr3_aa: CASSLDGGGTLYNEQFF
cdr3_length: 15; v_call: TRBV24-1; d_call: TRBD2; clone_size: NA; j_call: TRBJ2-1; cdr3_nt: TGTGCCACCAGTGATTTCCGGGGGGTTAACAATGAGCAGTTCTTC; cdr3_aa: CATSDFRGVNNEQFF
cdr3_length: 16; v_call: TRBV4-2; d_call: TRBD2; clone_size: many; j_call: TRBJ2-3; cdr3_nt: TGTGCCAGCAGGCCAGGACTAGCGGGGGCCACAGATACGCAGTATTTT; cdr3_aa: CASRPGLAGATDTQYF
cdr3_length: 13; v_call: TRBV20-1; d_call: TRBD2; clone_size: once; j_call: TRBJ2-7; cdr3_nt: TGCAGTGCTACAGCGGGAAAGAACCACGAGCAGTACTTC; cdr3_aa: CSATAGKNHEQYF
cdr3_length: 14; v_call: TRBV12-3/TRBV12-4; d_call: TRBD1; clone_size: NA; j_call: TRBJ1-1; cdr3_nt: TGTGCCAGCATTCAGGGGGTGTTGAACGCTGAAGCTTTCTTT; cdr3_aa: CASIQGVLNAEAFF
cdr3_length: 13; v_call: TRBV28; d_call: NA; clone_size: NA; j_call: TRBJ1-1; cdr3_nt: TGTGCCAGCAGTTCAGGGATGTATACTGAAGCTTTCTTT; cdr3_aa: CASSSGMYTEAFF
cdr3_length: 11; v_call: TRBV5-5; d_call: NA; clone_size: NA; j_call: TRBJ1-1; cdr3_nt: TGTGCCAGCAGTAGCATCGGTGAAGCTTTCTTT; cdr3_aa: CASSSIGEAFF
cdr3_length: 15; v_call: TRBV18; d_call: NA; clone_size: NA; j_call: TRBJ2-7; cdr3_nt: TGTGCCAGCTCACCCGGGGAAGCATCCTCCTACGAGCAGTACTTC; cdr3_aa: CASSPGEASSYEQYF
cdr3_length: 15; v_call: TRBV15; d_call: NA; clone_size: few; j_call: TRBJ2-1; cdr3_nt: TGTGCCACCAGCAGAGATCCTTCGTCCTACAATGAGCAGTTCTTC; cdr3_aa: CATSRDPSSYNEQFF
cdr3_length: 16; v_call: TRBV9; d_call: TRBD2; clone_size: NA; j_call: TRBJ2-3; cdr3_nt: TGTGCCAGCAGCGTAGAGGGAGGGTTGCCCACAGATACGCAGTATTTT; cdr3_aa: CASSVEGGLPTDTQYF
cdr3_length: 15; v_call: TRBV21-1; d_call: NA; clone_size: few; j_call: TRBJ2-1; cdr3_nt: TGTGCCAGCAGCAAAGAAGGGACAGGGTTGAATGAGCAGTTCTTC; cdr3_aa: CASSKEGTGLNEQFF
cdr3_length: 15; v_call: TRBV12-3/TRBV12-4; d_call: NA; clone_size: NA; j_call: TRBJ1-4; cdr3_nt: TGTGCCAGCAGTTTAGCGCCAGGGAGCGTTGGAAAACTGTTTTTT; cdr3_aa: CASSLAPGSVGKLFF
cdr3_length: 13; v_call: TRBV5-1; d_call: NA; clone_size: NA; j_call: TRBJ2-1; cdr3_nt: TGCGCCAGCAGCTTACTCCAGGGCAATGAGCAGTTCTTC; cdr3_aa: CASSLLQGNEQFF